These 2 T cell receptor beta chains were sequenced from one sample in a study of CD8 T cells in ankylosing spondylitis. MiXCR was run by TCRdb on the 5' RACE reads, yielding one entry per CDR3 protein. Of just over 350,000 distinct CDR3 sequences in the sample, roughly 20% were seen once. The sequenced sample consisted of blood, either unsorted or a sorted T cell fraction (not recorded which). Source of these receptors: a male donor with ankylosing spondylitis or in good health (not recorded which).

V usage is TRBV12-3 or TRBV12-4 and J usage is TRBJ1-4, with D hard to call. CDR3 size: 14 residues. Deletions cut 3 bases from V and 6 bases from J, with 11 bases between. CDR3 loop: CASSFSQVYEKLFF. DNA for the CDR3: TGTGCCAGCAGTTTCTCGCAGGTTTATGAAAAACTGTTTTTT.

V gene TRBV29-1 combines with J gene TRBJ2-2; no reliable D call. The CDR3 sequence is 15 residues long. Trimming cost V 2 bases and J 5 bases, with 15 bases left between them. CDR1 SQVTM and CDR2 ANQGSEA come from the germline V gene. CDR3 bases: TGCAGCGTTGAACTCTCCGCGCCCGGGACCGGGGAGCTGTTTTTT. Amino acids: CSVELSAPGTGELFF.